This T cell receptor beta chain was documented in a study of blood T cell repertoires in COVID-19. Study details: The United States, Italy and Spain provided the acute and convalescent COVID-19 samples.

Study processing details: Amplification with reference gene primers provided the estimates of nucleated cell counts. Method: immunoSEQ multiplex PCR; TCRdb's copy keeps in-frame clones and lacks some. V, J and clone size were drawn from that table, and D and trimming were deduced from the DNA. The table includes over 120,000 clones, roughly four fifths detected once. Germline V CDR1 and CDR2: SGHVS, FQNEAQ. This CDR3 has 14 amino acids. V was trimmed by 0 bases and J by 3 bases, leaving 9 bases between them. Recruits, aged about 18 to 100 years, lived in 25 or so US areas. Clinical history as reported by participants underpinned cohort assignment.

V usage is TRBV7-8 and J usage is TRBJ2-7; D is unclear. The sequencing input was PBMCs or T cells enriched from blood (not recorded which). This clonotype was obtained from a man over 45 who had recovered from COVID-19. The CDR3 DNA follows: TGTGCCAGCAGCTTAGCTTTCCAGGACTACGAGCAGTACTTC. Translated, it gives CASSLAFQDYEQYF.